The T cell receptor (beta chain) under discussion was sequenced for a study of T-cell memory formation after mild COVID-19. TCRdb redid the calling of the 5' RACE reads with MiXCR, one entry per CDR3 protein. The sample records more than 120,000 distinct CDR3 sequences, around 21% being singletons. The V and J ends lost 4 bases and 5 bases respectively, with 20 bases between them. From germline, CDR1 is KGHDR and CDR2 SFDVKD. The CDR3 has 16 residues. The sample comprised PBMCs or a T cell subset sorted from them (not recorded which). This receptor was taken from an adult woman who had mild COVID-19 (a few samples of this study predate the infection). Cell type and time point are not known. V is TRBV24-1 and J is TRBJ2-7; D possibly corresponds to TRBD1 (6 bases). The DNA of the CDR3 is TGTGCCACCAGTGACCCCACCCGGGACAAAGCGCACGAGCAGTACTTC. Protein product: CATSDPTRDKAHEQYF.